This T cell receptor (beta chain) was documented in a study of tumor-infiltrating lymphocytes in primary liver carcinoma. Regarding the study as a whole: Because of bulk unsorted sampling, CD4+ and CD8+ repertoires were not subjected to comparison. Tumors significantly exceeded blood in top-250-clone fraction (p = 0.039). Less overlap was seen in tumor-adjacent and tumor-blood pairs than in tumor region pairs.

V was cut by 7 bases and J by 5 bases, with 9 bases left in between. This CDR3 contains 10 residues. In germline, CDR1 is SQVTM, CDR2 ANQGSEA. This clonotype has ten or more counts. Its antigen is undetermined. A constant-region primer served to make TCR beta cDNA from around 540 ng total RNA. Construction of TCR beta libraries relied on three successive nested multiplex PCR rounds employing slightly modified ARM-PCR. A C-beta reverse primer was combined with TRBV1-TRBV30 forward primers in the first two PCR rounds, and each round had 9 to 10 cycles. Using its own MiXCR run on the multiplex PCR reads, TCRdb lists one record per CDR3 protein. The sample yields 310,000 or so distinct CDR3 sequences, roughly 60% seen once. RNA was extracted from whole blood without cell sorting, alongside germline DNA.

V gene TRBV29-1 combines with J gene TRBJ2-7; D remains unclear. The sequencing input was peripheral blood. This TCR was recovered from a woman in her 30s with primary liver carcinoma and hepatitis B virus infection. As DNA, the CDR3 is TGCAGCGACCACTGGCACGAGCAGTACTTC. It specifies CSDHWHEQYF.